The 16 T cell receptor beta chains below were found in one sample sequenced in a study of CD8+ T cells in alopecia areata. Investigators isolated RNA and reverse transcribed it into cDNA to act as the sequencing template. Here immunoSEQ multiplex PCR was the method, and the copy in TCRdb shows in-frame clones only, minus some. Counted here are 100,000 to 130,000 clones, about 50% occurring once; the ten biggest clones make up around 23%. Sequenced: NKG2D-low CD8+ T cells sorted from blood. Receptor source: a human donor with alopecia areata.

The table lists this clone with a few counts. The chain joins TRBV5-1 to TRBJ1-1; D is ambiguous. Germline V lookup: CDR1 SGHRS, CDR2 YFSETQ. Trimming removed 0 bases from V and 1 base from J, with 7 bases in between. The CDR3 extends over 14 amino acids. CDR3 sequence (DNA): TGCGCCAGCAGCTTGGTAGGCCGGAACACTGAAGCTTTCTTT. Translation: CASSLVGRNTEAFF.

DNA for the CDR3: TGTGCCACCAGCGCCCCTTTCCTTGGCACTGAAGCTTTCTTT. Amino acids: CATSAPFLGTEAFF. The V and J genes are TRBV15 and TRBJ1-1; D unresolved. Trimming stripped 5 bases from V and 4 bases from J, with 14 bases between. Germline V lookup: CDR1 LNHNV, CDR2 YYDKDF (reference sequence). The CDR3 spans 14 residues.

This chain links TRBV29-1 with TRBJ1-1, with TRBD1 identical over 8 bases. The CDR3 covers 16 residues. Unmatched junction bases numbered 12, after V lost 5 bases and J lost 1 base. Germline V CDR1 and CDR2: SQVTM, ANQGSEA. CDR3: CSVPRDRRPQNTEAFF. CDR3 nucleotide sequence: TGCAGCGTTCCCCGGGACAGGCGACCGCAGAACACTGAAGCTTTCTTT.

This chain links TRBV19 with TRBJ1-5, with D possibly matching TRBD1 (5 bases). Between the trimmed V and J ends, which lost 5 bases and 14 bases, there was a span of 16 bases. Germline V gene lookup returns CDR1 LNHDA and CDR2 SQIVND (reference sequence). The CDR3 totals 12 residues. The CDR3 spells CASSQGSGVEHF. The CDR3 DNA is TGTGCCAGTAGTCAGGGCAGTGGGGTTGAGCATTTT.

This chain connects TRBV13 to TRBJ2-7; 7 nucleotides line up with TRBD2. Germline trimming cut 5 bases from V and 5 bases from J; bases unmatched to any gene: 9. The CDR3 consists of 14 residues. Germline V lookup: CDR1 PRHDT, CDR2 FYEKMQ (reference sequence). The CDR3 nucleotides are TGTGCCAGCAGCGCAAGACTAGCTGGCCACGAGCAGTACTTC. It is translated as CASSARLAGHEQYF.

There are a few counts of this clone. V is TRBV7-9 and J is TRBJ1-1; D ambiguous. V lost 0 bases, J lost 11 bases, and 10 bases lay in between. The germline CDR1 and CDR2 sequences are SEHNR and FQNEAQ (reference sequence). The CDR3 spans 12 residues. DNA for the CDR3: TGTGCCAGCAGCTTAGCGCGGCCGGACGCTTTCTTT. Its translation is CASSLARPDAFF.

The rearrangement uses TRBV5-1 and TRBJ2-1; possibly TRBD1 for D (5 bases). Between the trimmed V and J ends, which lost 5 bases and 2 bases, there was a span of 11 bases. Germline CDR1 reads SGHRS; CDR2 reads YFSETQ. The CDR3 length is 14 residues. This CDR3 is CASSLRVPYNEQFF. For the CDR3, the DNA is TGCGCCAGCAGTCTCAGGGTACCCTACAATGAGCAGTTCTTC.

The J gene is TRBJ1-1, the V gene TRBV9; possible D gene TRBD1, 6 bases. The CDR3 covers 13 residues. CDR1 and CDR2 (germline): SGDLS, YYNGEE. V was shortened by 4 bases and J by 7 bases, with 14 bases between the two germline ends. The CDR3 reads CASSFNTGREAFF. CDR3 DNA: TGTGCCAGCAGCTTCAACACAGGGCGTGAAGCTTTCTTT.

V gene TRBV5-1 combines with J gene TRBJ2-7, with D possibly matching TRBD1 (6 bases). Germline V gene lookup returns CDR1 SGHRS and CDR2 YFSETQ. V lost 2 bases, J lost 6 bases, and 12 bases lay in between. The CDR3 sequence is 13 residues long. In DNA, the CDR3 is TGCGCCAGCAGCTTCTCCAGGGGCGGCGAGCAGTACTTC. Translation: CASSFSRGGEQYF. Full variable domain (rest looked up from reference TRBV5-1 and TRBJ2-7): KAGVTQTPRYLIKTRGQQVTLSCSPISGHRSVSWYQQTPGQGLQFLFEYFSETQRNKGNFPGRFSGRQFSNSRSEMNVSTLELGDSALYLCASSFSRGGEQYFGPGTRLTVT.

The V and J genes are TRBV4-1 and TRBJ2-1; D is undetermined. The length of the CDR3 is 14 residues. Germline loops: CDR1 MGHRA, CDR2 YSYEKL. V shed 3 bases and J shed 0 bases, with 6 bases lying between them. The CDR3: CASSHSSSYNEQFF. The DNA of the CDR3 is TGCGCCAGCAGCCACAGCAGCTCCTACAATGAGCAGTTCTTC.

This sequence joins TRBV7-8 and TRBJ2-1, with 7 bases matching TRBD1. The CDR3 has 15 residues. From germline, CDR1 is SGHVS and CDR2 FQNEAQ. Unmatched junction bases numbered 5, after V lost 1 base and J lost 5 bases. The CDR3 region has the DNA TGTGCCAGCAGCTTAGTTGGGGACAGCCACAATGAGCAGTTCTTC. It encodes CASSLVGDSHNEQFF.

About this clone itself: Relative to the germline gene, one junction end is altered; a read error may explain this. The sample contains more than one DNA sequence encoding this CDR3. The chain is built from TRBV4-1 and TRBJ2-2; 8 bases map to TRBD2. This CDR3 is built from 15 residues. The V gene's germline CDR1 is MGHRA and CDR2 YSYEKL. The DNA of the CDR3 is TGTGCCAGCAGCCAGTTGGGACTAGGGACCGGGGAGCTGTTTTTT. It encodes CASSQLGLGTGELFF.

V gene TRBV2 combines with J gene TRBJ2-7; no clear D. V shed 4 bases and J shed 5 bases, with 12 bases lying between them. The CDR3 sequence is 13 residues long. Per germline, CDR1 SNHLY and CDR2 FYNNEI. In DNA, the CDR3 is TGTGCCAGCAGTGCGGTAGTTTTCGACGAGCAGTACTTC. Its translation is CASSAVVFDEQYF.

Comments on this clone: The same CDR3 is also encoded by other DNA sequences in this sample. The chain carries TRBV4-1 and TRBJ2-7; 8 bases map to TRBD1. V trimming: 2 bases; J trimming: 3 bases; junction bases outside the gene matches: 6. The germline V gene encodes CDR1 MGHRA and CDR2 YSYEKL. This CDR3 is 15 amino acids long. The CDR3 DNA is TGCGCCAGCAGCCAATCCGGGACAGGCGACTACGAGCAGTACTTC. Translating it yields CASSQSGTGDYEQYF.

This clone came up once. CDR3 sequence: CASSPGIRGEQYF. As DNA, the CDR3 is TGTGCCAGCAGCCCAGGGATAAGGGGCGAGCAGTACTTC. The chain couples TRBV2 to TRBJ2-7; D perhaps matches TRBD1 (5 bases). Germline V CDR1 and CDR2: SNHLY, FYNNEI. The V gene lost 6 bases and the J gene lost 6 bases, with 15 bases spanning the gap. The CDR3 has 13 amino acids.

The genes are TRBV7-6 and TRBJ2-3, with 10 bases fitting TRBD2. The V and J ends lost 3 bases and 2 bases, in that order; junction bases with no gene match: 5. There are 16 residues in the CDR3. CDR1 SGHVS and CDR2 FNYEAQ come from the germline V gene. The CDR3 DNA follows: TGTGCCAGCAGCTTCCGAGCGGGAGGGGTCACAGATACGCAGTATTTT. Translating it yields CASSFRAGGVTDTQYF.